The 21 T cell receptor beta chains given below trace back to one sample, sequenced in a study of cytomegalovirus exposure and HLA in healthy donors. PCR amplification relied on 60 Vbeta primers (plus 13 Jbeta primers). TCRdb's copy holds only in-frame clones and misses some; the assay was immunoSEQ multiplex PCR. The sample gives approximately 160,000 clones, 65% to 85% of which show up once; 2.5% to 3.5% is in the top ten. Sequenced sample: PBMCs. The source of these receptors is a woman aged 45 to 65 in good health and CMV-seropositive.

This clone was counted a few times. The CDR3 nucleotides are TGTGCCAGCAGCCAACAGCGGGGGTCCTACGAGCAGTACTTC. Encoded protein: CASSQQRGSYEQYF. The V call is TRBV5-6, the J call TRBJ2-7; 8 nucleotides line up with TRBD2. Germline CDR1 and CDR2: SGHDT and YYEEEE. The CDR3 length is 14 residues. The V segment lost 4 bases and the J segment 1 base; nucleotides outside the gene matches: 4.

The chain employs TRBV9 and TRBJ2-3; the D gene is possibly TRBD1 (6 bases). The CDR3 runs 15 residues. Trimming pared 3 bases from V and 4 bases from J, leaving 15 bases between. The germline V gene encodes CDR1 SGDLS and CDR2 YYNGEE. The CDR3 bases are TGTGCCAGCAGCGCTCCAGGGGTTTTGGCAGATACGCAGTATTTT. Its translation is CASSAPGVLADTQYF.

In DNA, the CDR3 is TGTGCCAGCAGCCCCTCGGGTTGGGATCAGCCCCAGCATTTT. This codes for CASSPSGWDQPQHF. The gene calls are TRBV9 and TRBJ1-5, with D unclear. The CDR3 runs to 14 residues. Germline values: CDR1 SGDLS, CDR2 YYNGEE. Trimming left V 4 bases short and J 5 bases short, with 13 bases between.

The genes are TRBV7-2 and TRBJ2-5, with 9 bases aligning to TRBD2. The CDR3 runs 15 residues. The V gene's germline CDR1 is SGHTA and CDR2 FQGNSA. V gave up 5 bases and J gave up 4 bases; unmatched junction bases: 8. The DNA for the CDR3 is TGTGCCAGCAGCCGGACTAGCGCCGGGGGAGAGACCCAGTACTTC. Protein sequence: CASSRTSAGGETQYF. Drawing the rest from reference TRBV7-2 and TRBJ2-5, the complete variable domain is GAGVSQSPSNKVTEKGKDVELRCDPISGHTALYWYRQSLGQGLEFLIYFQGNSAPDKSGLPSDRFSAERTGGSVSTLTIQRTQQEDSAVYLCASSRTSAGGETQYFGPGTRLLVL.

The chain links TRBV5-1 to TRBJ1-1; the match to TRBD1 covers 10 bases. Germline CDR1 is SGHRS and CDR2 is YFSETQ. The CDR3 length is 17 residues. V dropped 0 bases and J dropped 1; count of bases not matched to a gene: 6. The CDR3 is CASSLERGTGANTEAFF. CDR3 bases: TGCGCCAGCAGCTTGGAGCGTGGGACAGGGGCGAACACTGAAGCTTTCTTT.

CDR3 nucleotides: TGTGCCAGTAGTTCAACGACAGGGATGGGGGTCGAGCAGTACTTC. It is translated as CASSSTTGMGVEQYF. The chain has TRBV19 and TRBJ2-7; the match to TRBD1 covers 7 bases. The J segment lost 6 bases and the V segment lost 5 bases, leaving 13 bases of the junction unmatched. CDR3 size: 15 residues. CDR1 and CDR2 from the germline V gene are LNHDA and SQIVND (reference sequence).

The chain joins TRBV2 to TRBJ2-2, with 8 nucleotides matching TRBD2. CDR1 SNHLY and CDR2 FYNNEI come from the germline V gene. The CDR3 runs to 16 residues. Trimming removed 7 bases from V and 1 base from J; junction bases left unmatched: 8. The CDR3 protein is CASKPHGGGNTGELFF. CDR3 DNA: TGTGCCAGCAAACCCCACGGGGGGGGGAACACCGGGGAGCTGTTTTTT. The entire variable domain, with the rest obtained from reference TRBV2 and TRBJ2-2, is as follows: EPEVTQTPSHQVTQMGQEVILRCVPISNHLYFYWYRQILGQKVEFLVSFYNNEISEKSEIFDDQFSVERPDGSNFTLKIRSTKLEDSAMYFCASKPHGGGNTGELFFGEGSRLTVL.

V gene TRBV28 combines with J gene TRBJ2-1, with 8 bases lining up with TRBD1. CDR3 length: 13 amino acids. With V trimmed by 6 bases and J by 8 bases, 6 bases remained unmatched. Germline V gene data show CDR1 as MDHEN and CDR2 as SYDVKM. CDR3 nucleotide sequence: TGTGCCAGCAGCAACGACAGGGGTGATGAGCAGTTCTTC. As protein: CASSNDRGDEQFF.

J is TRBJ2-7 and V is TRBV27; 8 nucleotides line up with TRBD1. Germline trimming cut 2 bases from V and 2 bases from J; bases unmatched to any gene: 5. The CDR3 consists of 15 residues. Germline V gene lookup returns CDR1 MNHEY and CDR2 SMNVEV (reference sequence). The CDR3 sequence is CASSLTQGGTYEQYF. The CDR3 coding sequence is TGTGCCAGCAGTTTAACACAGGGGGGTACCTACGAGCAGTACTTC.

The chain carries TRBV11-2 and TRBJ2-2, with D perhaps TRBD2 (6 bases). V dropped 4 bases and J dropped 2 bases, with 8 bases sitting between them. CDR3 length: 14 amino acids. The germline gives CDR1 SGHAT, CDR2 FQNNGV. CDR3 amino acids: CASSWRENTGELFF. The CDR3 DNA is TGTGCCAGCAGCTGGAGGGAAAACACCGGGGAGCTGTTTTTT.

CDR3 bases: TGTGCCAGCAGCCCCCGGGACAGGGGTCCCACTAATGAAAAACTGTTTTTT. Translated, it gives CASSPRDRGPTNEKLFF. The chain recombines TRBV5-4 with TRBJ1-4, with 10 nucleotides matching TRBD1. With V trimmed by 4 bases and J by 2 bases, 8 bases remained unmatched. CDR3 size: 17 residues. Germline CDR1 and CDR2: SGHNT and YYREEE (reference sequence).

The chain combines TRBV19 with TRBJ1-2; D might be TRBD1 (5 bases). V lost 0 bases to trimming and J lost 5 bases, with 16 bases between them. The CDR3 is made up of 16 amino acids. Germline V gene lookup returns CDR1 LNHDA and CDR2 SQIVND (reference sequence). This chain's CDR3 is CASSIDYAGRYYGYTF. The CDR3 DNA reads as TGTGCCAGTAGTATAGATTATGCAGGGAGGTATTATGGCTACACCTTC.

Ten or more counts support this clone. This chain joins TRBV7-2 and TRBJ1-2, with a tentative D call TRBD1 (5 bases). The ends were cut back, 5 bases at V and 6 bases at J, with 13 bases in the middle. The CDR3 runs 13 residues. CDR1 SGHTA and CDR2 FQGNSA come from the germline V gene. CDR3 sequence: CASSLWGGHGYTF. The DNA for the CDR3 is TGTGCCAGCAGCCTTTGGGGGGGTCATGGCTACACCTTC.

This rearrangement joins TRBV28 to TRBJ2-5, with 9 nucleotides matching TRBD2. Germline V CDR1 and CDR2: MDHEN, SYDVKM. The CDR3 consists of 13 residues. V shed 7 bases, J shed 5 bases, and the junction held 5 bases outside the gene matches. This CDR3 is CASISGGGETQYF. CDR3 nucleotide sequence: TGTGCCAGCATTAGCGGGGGTGGGGAGACCCAGTACTTC.

The CDR3 DNA follows: TGTGCCAGCAGCTTAGCCACCCCGGGACAGGGGGTGGGCGAGCAGTACTTC. This encodes CASSLATPGQGVGEQYF. The genes are TRBV11-3 and TRBJ2-7, with TRBD1 identical over 11 bases. CDR1 and CDR2 from the germline V gene are SGHNT and YENEEA. J lost 6 bases, V lost 1 base, and 11 bases had no gene match. The CDR3 loop spans 17 amino acids.

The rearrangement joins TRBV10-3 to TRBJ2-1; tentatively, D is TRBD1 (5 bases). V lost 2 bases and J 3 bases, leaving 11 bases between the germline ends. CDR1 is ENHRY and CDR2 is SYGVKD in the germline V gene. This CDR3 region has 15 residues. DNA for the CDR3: TGTGCCATCAGTGAGGGTCAGGGTTTCTACAATGAGCAGTTCTTC. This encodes CAISEGQGFYNEQFF.

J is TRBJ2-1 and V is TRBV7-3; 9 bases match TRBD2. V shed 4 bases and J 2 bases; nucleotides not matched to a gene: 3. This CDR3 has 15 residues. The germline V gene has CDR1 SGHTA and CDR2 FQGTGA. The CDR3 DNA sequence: TGTGCCAGCAGCTATAGCGGGAGCACCTACAATGAGCAGTTCTTC. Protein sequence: CASSYSGSTYNEQFF.

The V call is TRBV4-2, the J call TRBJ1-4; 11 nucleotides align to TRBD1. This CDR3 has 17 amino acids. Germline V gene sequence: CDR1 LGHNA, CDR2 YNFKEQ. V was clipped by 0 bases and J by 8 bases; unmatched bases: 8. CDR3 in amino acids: CASSQDQPGQGEEKLFF. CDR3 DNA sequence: TGTGCCAGCAGCCAAGATCAGCCGGGACAGGGGGAGGAAAAACTGTTTTTT.

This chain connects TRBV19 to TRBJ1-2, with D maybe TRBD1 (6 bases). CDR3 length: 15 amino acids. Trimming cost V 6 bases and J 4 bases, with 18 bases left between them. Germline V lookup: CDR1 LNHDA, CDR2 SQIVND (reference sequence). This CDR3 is CASSTFAGDTYGYTF. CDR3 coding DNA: TGTGCCAGTAGCACCTTCGCCGGGGACACCTATGGCTACACCTTC.

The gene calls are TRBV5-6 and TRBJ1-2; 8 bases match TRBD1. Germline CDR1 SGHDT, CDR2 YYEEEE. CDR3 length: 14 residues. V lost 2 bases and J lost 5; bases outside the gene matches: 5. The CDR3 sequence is CASSFGDRGYGYTF. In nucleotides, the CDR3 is TGTGCCAGCAGCTTTGGTGACAGGGGATATGGCTACACCTTC.

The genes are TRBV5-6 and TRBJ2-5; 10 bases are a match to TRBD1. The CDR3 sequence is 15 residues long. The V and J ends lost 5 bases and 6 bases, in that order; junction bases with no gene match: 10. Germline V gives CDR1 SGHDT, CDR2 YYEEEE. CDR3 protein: CASSSSRDRGQTQYF. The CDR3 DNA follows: TGTGCCAGCAGTTCGTCCCGGGACAGGGGACAGACCCAGTACTTC.